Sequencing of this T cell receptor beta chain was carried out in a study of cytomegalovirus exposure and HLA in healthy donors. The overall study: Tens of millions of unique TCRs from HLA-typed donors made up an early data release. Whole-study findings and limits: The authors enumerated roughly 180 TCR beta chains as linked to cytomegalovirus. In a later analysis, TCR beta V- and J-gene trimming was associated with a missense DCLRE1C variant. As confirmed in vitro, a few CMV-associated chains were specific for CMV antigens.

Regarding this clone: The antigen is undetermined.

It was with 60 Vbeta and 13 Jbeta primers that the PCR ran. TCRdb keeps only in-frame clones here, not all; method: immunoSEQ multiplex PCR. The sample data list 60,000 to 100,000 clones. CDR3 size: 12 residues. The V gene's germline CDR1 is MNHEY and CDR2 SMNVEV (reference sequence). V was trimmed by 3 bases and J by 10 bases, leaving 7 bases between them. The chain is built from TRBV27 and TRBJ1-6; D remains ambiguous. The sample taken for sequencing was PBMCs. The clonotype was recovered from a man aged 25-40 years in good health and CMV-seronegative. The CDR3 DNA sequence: TGTGCCAGCAGTTTTCCCCTCTCACCCCTCCACTTT. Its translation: CASSFPLSPLHF.